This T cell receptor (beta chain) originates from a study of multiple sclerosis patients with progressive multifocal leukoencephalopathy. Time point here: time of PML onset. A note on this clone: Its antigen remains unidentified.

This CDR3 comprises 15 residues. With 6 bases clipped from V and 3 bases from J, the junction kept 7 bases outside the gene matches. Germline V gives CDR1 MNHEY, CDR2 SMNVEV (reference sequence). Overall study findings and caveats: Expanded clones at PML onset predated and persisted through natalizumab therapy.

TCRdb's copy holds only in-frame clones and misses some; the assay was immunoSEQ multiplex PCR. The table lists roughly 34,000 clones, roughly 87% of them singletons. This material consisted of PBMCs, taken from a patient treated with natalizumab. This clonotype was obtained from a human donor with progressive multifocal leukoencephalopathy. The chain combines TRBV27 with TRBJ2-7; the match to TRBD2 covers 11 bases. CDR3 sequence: CASRRNLAGGYEQYF. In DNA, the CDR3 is TGTGCCAGCAGGCGGAACCTAGCGGGAGGCTACGAGCAGTACTTC.